These 17 T cell receptor beta chains were sequenced from one sample in a study of control samples from healthy donors and cancer patients. TCRdb's table, derived via immunoSEQ multiplex PCR, lists solely in-frame clones and lacks some. The sample has about 180,000 clones, more than 80% seen once; the top ten hold 1.4%. The sample comprised blood. These receptors were taken from a man in his thirties or forties in good health.

The chain links TRBV29-1 to TRBJ1-1, with 7 bases matching TRBD1. Germline CDR1 reads SQVTM; CDR2 reads ANQGSEA. This CDR3 is 12 amino acids long. Unmatched junction bases numbered 2, after V lost 5 bases and J lost 2 bases. The CDR3 bases are TGCAGCGTTAAGGGGGCAAACACTGAAGCTTTCTTT. Translation: CSVKGANTEAFF.

The chain combines TRBV19 with TRBJ1-2; D uncertain. The CDR3 is made up of 14 amino acids. V was trimmed by 5 bases and J by 5 bases, leaving 15 bases between them. Germline V gives CDR1 LNHDA, CDR2 SQIVND (reference sequence). CDR3 loop: CASSVLLGFYGYTF. In DNA, the CDR3 is TGTGCCAGTAGTGTTCTTTTAGGGTTTTATGGCTACACCTTC.

A word on this clone: Different DNA sequences within this sample yield the same CDR3. The chain carries TRBV3-1 (or the pseudogene TRBV3-2) and TRBJ2-3, with 15 bases identical to TRBD2. Looked up from germline, CDR1 is LGHDT and CDR2 is YNNKEL (reference sequence). The CDR3 consists of 16 residues. Trimming took 5 bases from V and 8 from J; bases not matched to a gene: 8. The CDR3 loop is CASSIRTSGGGRTQYF. DNA of the CDR3: TGTGCCAGCAGCATACGGACTAGCGGGGGGGGTCGTACGCAGTATTTT.

The V and J genes are TRBV4-3 and TRBJ1-1; D is undetermined. CDR3 size: 13 residues. V lost 3 bases and J lost 2, with 7 bases in between. Germline CDR1 and CDR2: LGHNA and YSLEER. CDR3 loop: CASSQRANTEAFF. Here the CDR3 DNA reads TGCGCCAGCAGCCAGAGAGCTAACACTGAAGCTTTCTTT.

The CDR3 sequence: CATSTVSNTGELFF. CDR3 DNA: TGCGCCACTTCGACGGTTTCGAACACCGGGGAGCTGTTTTTT. The rearrangement uses TRBV5-1 and TRBJ2-2, with unresolved D. This CDR3 has 14 residues. The V end was cut by 9 bases, the J end by 0 bases, with 12 bases between. From germline, CDR1 is SGHRS and CDR2 YFSETQ. Filled out from reference TRBV5-1 and TRBJ2-2, the complete variable domain reads KAGVTQTPRYLIKTRGQQVTLSCSPISGHRSVSWYQQTPGQGLQFLFEYFSETQRNKGNFPGRFSGRQFSNSRSEMNVSTLELGDSALYLCATSTVSNTGELFFGEGSRLTVL.

The rearrangement uses TRBV6-5 and TRBJ2-7; 10 bases are shared with TRBD1. The length of the CDR3 is 15 residues. The germline CDR1 and CDR2 sequences are MNHEY and SVGAGI. J lost 3 bases, V lost 2 bases, and 4 bases had no gene match. In nucleotides, the CDR3 is TGTGCCAGCAGTTACGCCCGGGACAGGGGCTACGAGCAGTACTTC. Protein sequence: CASSYARDRGYEQYF.

Only one count was recorded for this clone. At the DNA level, this CDR3 is encoded by other sequences in the same sample as well. The rearrangement joins TRBV28 to TRBJ1-2, with TRBD1 as a possible D gene (5 bases). Looked up from germline, CDR1 is MDHEN and CDR2 is SYDVKM. The CDR3 spans 15 residues. Trimming left V 2 bases short and J 8 bases short, with 18 bases between. The CDR3 sequence is CASSLRGRAGGGYTF. CDR3 in DNA: TGTGCCAGCAGTTTACGGGGACGGGCCGGGGGGGGCTACACCTTC.

This chain connects TRBV19 to TRBJ1-2, with D possibly being TRBD1 (5 bases). V was clipped by 7 bases and J by 4 bases, with 7 bases between them. Germline CDR1 and CDR2: LNHDA and SQIVND (reference sequence). The CDR3 length is 11 residues. The CDR3 loop is CASTDTYGYTF. CDR3 sequence (DNA): TGTGCCAGTACGGACACCTATGGCTACACCTTC.

The V and J genes are TRBV14 and TRBJ2-5; unclear D gene. Germline-derived CDR1 and CDR2 are SGHDN and FVKESK. The CDR3 sequence is 16 residues long. V lost 1 base to trimming and J lost 2 bases, with 14 bases between them. CDR3 residues: CASSQVPDDLQETQYF. The CDR3 nucleotides are TGTGCCAGCAGCCAAGTGCCAGATGACCTACAAGAGACCCAGTACTTC.

This clone has a handful of counts. The CDR3 sequence: CASSTRTDNSPLHF. The DNA of the CDR3 is TGTGCCAGCAGTACCAGGACAGATAATTCACCCCTCCACTTT. The V call is TRBV2, the J call TRBJ1-6; D may be TRBD1 (6 bases). Germline CDR1 and CDR2: SNHLY and FYNNEI. Trimming shortened V by 5 bases and J by 5 bases, and 10 bases separated the two germline ends. This CDR3 has 14 residues.

The V gene is TRBV6-6, the J gene TRBJ1-5; D not resolved. Germline CDR1 and CDR2: MNHNY and SVGAGI (reference sequence). V was pared by 4 bases and J by 7 bases, with 14 bases between. CDR3 size: 14 residues. CDR3 in DNA: TGTGCCAGCAGTTGGGTCTCAAGGGAACAGCCCCAGCATTTT. This sequence encodes CASSWVSREQPQHF.

About this clone: Distinct nucleotide sequences in the sample also encode this CDR3. The V and J genes are TRBV30 and TRBJ2-5; D is ambiguous. Germline CDR1 GTSNPN, CDR2 SVGIG (reference sequence). The CDR3 sequence is 11 residues long. V dropped 0 bases and J dropped 5 bases, with 4 bases sitting between them. The CDR3 sequence: CAWSVGETQYF. CDR3 DNA: TGTGCCTGGAGTGTGGGGGAGACCCAGTACTTC.

The sample holds one count of this clone. This chain links TRBV19 with TRBJ1-5; 8 bases map to TRBD1. The CDR3 is 19 residues long. J was trimmed by 0 bases and V by 2 bases; bases with no gene match: 12. Germline loops: CDR1 LNHDA, CDR2 SQIVND (reference sequence). The CDR3 nucleotides read TGTGCCAGTAGTATAAGCGCAGGGGGCCCCGAATATAGCAATCAGCCCCAGCATTTT. Its protein is CASSISAGGPEYSNQPQHF.

This chain links TRBV6-4 with TRBJ1-3; D ambiguous. Germline CDR1 and CDR2: MRHNA and SNTAGT. Trimming took 4 bases from V and 2 from J, leaving 12 bases between them. This CDR3 spans 15 amino acids. The CDR3 region is CASSVDHGAGNTIYF. The DNA of the CDR3 is TGTGCCAGCAGTGTCGACCACGGGGCTGGAAACACCATATATTTT.

The chain combines TRBV5-5 with TRBJ1-1; TRBD1 matches at 7 bases. The CDR3 covers 16 residues. V shed 4 bases and J 4 bases; nucleotides not matched to a gene: 13. The germline gives CDR1 SGHKS, CDR2 YYEKEE (reference sequence). The CDR3 DNA follows: TGTGCCAGCAGCCGCGAGGGACAGCGGCGGGGCACTGAAGCTTTCTTT. Translating it yields CASSREGQRRGTEAFF.

The chain is built from TRBV7-6 and TRBJ1-6; D is unresolved. V gave up 5 bases and J gave up 2 bases, with 10 bases separating them. CDR3 length: 15 residues. Germline CDR1 is SGHVS and CDR2 is FNYEAQ. The CDR3 region is CASSPGDPYNSPLHF. The CDR3 DNA sequence: TGTGCCAGCAGCCCCGGAGACCCCTATAATTCACCCCTCCACTTT.

Only one count was recorded for this clone. CDR3 amino acids: CASGLVSTSGGATFYYNEQFF. For the CDR3, the DNA is TGTGCTAGTGGTTTGGTAAGCACTAGCGGGGGGGCGACTTTTTACTACAATGAGCAGTTCTTC. The rearrangement links TRBV12-5 to TRBJ2-1; 13 bases are shared with TRBD2. The CDR3 extends over 21 amino acids. The V gene end was trimmed by 0 bases and the J gene end by 3 bases; junction bases not matched to a gene: 14. Germline V gene data show CDR1 as LGHNT and CDR2 as FRNRAP.